This T cell receptor beta chain is drawn from a study of shared clonotypes between healthy human individuals. At the level of the study: In total, the donors were a couple of women and a few men aged 18 to 49.

At the deep level, the assay was run. The assay was immunoSEQ multiplex PCR, and TCRdb's table has in-frame clones only and misses some. This table has approximately 2,200,000 clones, 85% to 95% appearing once. As concerns this clone: Its antigen is still unknown.

Findings of the study overall: Generation of non-shared clonotypes was less probable than generation of clonotypes shared by all four donors. Incomplete sequencing of sorted subsets was indicated by rarefaction despite large depth.

CD45RO-negative, CCR7-selected cells formed the naive CD8 fraction, which excluded terminally differentiated effector memory CD45RA+ cells. The TCR originated in a man aged 18 to 30 in good health. Some clones in this sample may be carry-over from other donors' samples. The sample was naive CD8+ T cells from PBMCs.

The CDR3 DNA sequence: TGTGCCAGCAGTTTTTATGCGCGCGGGAGGGCAGCGGAGAGGGAGACCCAGTACTTC. It encodes CASSFYARGRAAERETQYF. This sequence joins TRBV28 and TRBJ2-5, with 9 bases aligning to TRBD2. After removal of 3 bases from V and 5 bases from J, the junction contained 19 bases not matched to a gene. The length of the CDR3 is 19 residues. Germline V lookup: CDR1 MDHEN, CDR2 SYDVKM.